These T cell receptor beta chains were read from a single sample in a study of CD8 T cells in ankylosing spondylitis. Each CDR3 protein is one row after TCRdb ran MiXCR on the 5' RACE reads. The sample contains about 220,000 distinct CDR3 sequences, roughly 6.6% of which appear only once. The sequenced sample was blood, either unsorted or a sorted T cell fraction (not recorded which). Receptors were obtained from a male donor with ankylosing spondylitis. The CDR3 runs from the conserved cysteine through the conserved F or W. The D gene is left open where the match is weak. Size is stated for part of the rows, as once, few or many counts, or as a class when the clone is expanded.

d_call: TRBD2
clone_size: many
j_call: TRBJ2-3
v_call: TRBV12-3/TRBV12-4
cdr3_aa: CASRPLGGGRTDTQYF
cdr3_nt: TGTGCCAGCAGGCCCCTCGGGGGGGGCAGGACAGATACGCAGTATTTT

d_call: TRBD1
clone_size: -
j_call: TRBJ2-6
v_call: TRBV3-1
cdr3_aa: CASSPVRTGGSSGANVLTF
cdr3_nt: TGTGCCAGCAGCCCCGTCCGGACAGGGGGCTCTTCTGGGGCCAACGTCCTGACTTTC

d_call: -
clone_size: many
j_call: TRBJ2-7
v_call: TRBV11-2
cdr3_aa: CASSLESTYEQYF
cdr3_nt: TGTGCCAGCAGCTTAGAGTCAACGTACGAGCAGTACTTC

d_call: -
clone_size: many
j_call: TRBJ2-3
v_call: TRBV7-9
cdr3_aa: CASSTLWSRDTQYF
cdr3_nt: TGTGCCAGCAGCACGCTCTGGTCTAGGGATACGCAGTATTTT

d_call: -
clone_size: many
j_call: TRBJ2-1
v_call: TRBV3-1
cdr3_aa: CASSQAPKGPAKQFF
cdr3_nt: TGTGCCAGCAGCCAAGCCCCTAAGGGACCTGCCAAGCAGTTCTTC

d_call: -
clone_size: few
j_call: TRBJ2-7
v_call: TRBV12-3/TRBV12-4
cdr3_aa: CASSVRYTGHYEQYF
cdr3_nt: TGTGCCAGCAGTGTCCGATACACAGGGCACTACGAGCAGTACTTC

d_call: -
clone_size: many
j_call: TRBJ2-3
v_call: TRBV6-2/TRBV6-3
cdr3_aa: CASSEDRTDTQYF
cdr3_nt: TGTGCCAGCAGCGAGGACCGCACAGATACGCAGTATTTT

d_call: TRBD2
clone_size: few
j_call: TRBJ2-7
v_call: TRBV7-6
cdr3_aa: CASSLAPPAGGPKEQYF
cdr3_nt: TGTGCCAGCAGCTTAGCCCCCCCGGCGGGGGGGCCTAAAGAGCAGTACTTC

d_call: TRBD1
clone_size: many
j_call: TRBJ2-2
v_call: TRBV4-3
cdr3_aa: CASSQGQRTGELFF
cdr3_nt: TGCGCCAGCAGCCAGGGACAGCGCACCGGGGAGCTGTTTTTT

d_call: -
clone_size: many
j_call: TRBJ2-7
v_call: TRBV7-2
cdr3_aa: CASTPGPSYEQYF
cdr3_nt: TGTGCCAGCACCCCTGGGCCCTCCTACGAGCAGTACTTC

d_call: -
clone_size: few
j_call: TRBJ1-2
v_call: TRBV20-1
cdr3_aa: CSARGQELPLNYGYTF
cdr3_nt: TGCAGTGCTAGAGGACAGGAGCTTCCTTTAAACTATGGCTACACCTTC

d_call: TRBD2
clone_size: -
j_call: TRBJ2-1
v_call: TRBV4-2
cdr3_aa: CASSQLLAGPNEQFF
cdr3_nt: TGTGCCAGCAGCCAACTGCTAGCGGGACCCAATGAGCAGTTCTTC

d_call: -
clone_size: -
j_call: TRBJ1-2
v_call: TRBV4-2
cdr3_aa: CASSQVGGSVRWSNYGYTF
cdr3_nt: TGTGCCAGCAGCCAAGTTGGTGGCTCAGTAAGATGGTCTAACTATGGCTACACCTTC

d_call: TRBD2
clone_size: few
j_call: TRBJ2-2
v_call: TRBV12-3/TRBV12-4
cdr3_aa: CASSGVAGGNTGELFF
cdr3_nt: TGTGCCAGCAGTGGGGTAGCGGGAGGGAACACCGGGGAGCTGTTTTTT

d_call: -
clone_size: many
j_call: TRBJ1-5
v_call: TRBV7-6
cdr3_aa: CASSLGSGSNQPQHF
cdr3_nt: TGTGCCAGCAGCTTAGGTTCCGGAAGCAATCAGCCCCAGCATTTT

d_call: TRBD2
clone_size: many
j_call: TRBJ2-5
v_call: TRBV10-2
cdr3_aa: CASSWTSGDGETQYF
cdr3_nt: TGCGCCAGCAGTTGGACTAGCGGGGACGGCGAGACCCAGTACTTC

d_call: -
clone_size: many
j_call: TRBJ2-1
v_call: TRBV4-3
cdr3_aa: CASSQAGGSYNEQFF
cdr3_nt: TGCGCCAGCAGCCAAGCTGGGGGATCCTACAATGAGCAGTTCTTC

d_call: TRBD1
clone_size: -
j_call: TRBJ2-7
v_call: TRBV4-3
cdr3_aa: CASSQSGTEYYEQYF
cdr3_nt: TGCGCCAGCAGCCAATCCGGGACAGAATACTACGAGCAGTACTTC

d_call: -
clone_size: -
j_call: TRBJ2-4
v_call: TRBV28
cdr3_aa: CASSPILGENIQYF
cdr3_nt: TGTGCCAGCAGTCCCATTCTGGGGGAAAACATTCAGTACTTC

d_call: -
clone_size: few
j_call: TRBJ1-5
v_call: TRBV5-6
cdr3_aa: CASSSKGRSNQPQHF
cdr3_nt: TGTGCCAGCAGCAGTAAGGGTCGGAGCAATCAGCCCCAGCATTTT

d_call: -
clone_size: many
j_call: TRBJ2-1
v_call: TRBV7-9
cdr3_aa: CASSPPSGGNGNEQFF
cdr3_nt: TGTGCCAGCAGCCCCCCTTCAGGGGGGAATGGGAATGAGCAGTTCTTC

d_call: -
clone_size: many
j_call: TRBJ2-1
v_call: TRBV6-1
cdr3_aa: CASSLSINNEQFF
cdr3_nt: TGTGCCAGCTCTCTATCCATTAACAATGAGCAGTTCTTC

d_call: -
clone_size: many
j_call: TRBJ2-7
v_call: TRBV5-1
cdr3_aa: CASSLSEGEQYF
cdr3_nt: TGCGCCAGCAGCTTGTCCGAAGGCGAGCAGTACTTC

d_call: TRBD2
clone_size: -
j_call: TRBJ2-2
v_call: TRBV2
cdr3_aa: CASLGLAGDNTGELFF
cdr3_nt: TGTGCCAGCTTAGGACTAGCCGGAGATAACACCGGGGAGCTGTTTTTT

d_call: TRBD1
clone_size: -
j_call: TRBJ2-7
v_call: TRBV20-1
cdr3_aa: CSARGWQGVSSYEQYF
cdr3_nt: TGCAGTGCTAGAGGATGGCAGGGGGTCTCCTCCTACGAGCAGTACTTC

d_call: -
clone_size: many
j_call: TRBJ2-7
v_call: TRBV13
cdr3_aa: CASVQGRSYEQYF
cdr3_nt: TGTGCCAGCGTCCAGGGGCGATCCTACGAGCAGTACTTC

d_call: TRBD2
clone_size: many
j_call: TRBJ2-3
v_call: TRBV5-1
cdr3_aa: CASSLIGLAGDTQYF
cdr3_nt: TGCGCCAGCAGCCTAATAGGACTAGCGGGGGATACGCAGTATTTT

d_call: TRBD1
clone_size: many
j_call: TRBJ1-2
v_call: TRBV28
cdr3_aa: CASSMGLQGYGYTF
cdr3_nt: TGTGCCAGCAGTATGGGACTACAGGGGTATGGCTACACCTTC

d_call: TRBD1
clone_size: many
j_call: TRBJ2-7
v_call: TRBV28
cdr3_aa: CASSPRAGGYEQYF
cdr3_nt: TGTGCCAGCAGTCCGCGGGCAGGGGGCTACGAGCAGTACTTC

d_call: -
clone_size: many
j_call: TRBJ2-1
v_call: TRBV21-1
cdr3_aa: CASSNLGHHNEQFF
cdr3_nt: TGTGCCAGCAGCAATCTAGGCCACCACAATGAGCAGTTCTTC